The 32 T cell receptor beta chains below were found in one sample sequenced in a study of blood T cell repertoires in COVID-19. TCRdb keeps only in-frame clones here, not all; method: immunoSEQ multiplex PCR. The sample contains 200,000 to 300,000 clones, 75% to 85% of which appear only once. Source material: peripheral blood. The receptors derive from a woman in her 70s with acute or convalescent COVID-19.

CDR3: CAIGGDTQYF. In DNA form, the CDR3 reads TGTGCCATCGGGGGGGATACGCAGTATTTT. The chain employs TRBV10-3 and TRBJ2-3; perhaps TRBD2 as D (6 bases). V was clipped by 8 bases and J by 6 bases, with 6 bases between them. The germline gives CDR1 ENHRY, CDR2 SYGVKD. The CDR3 covers 10 residues.

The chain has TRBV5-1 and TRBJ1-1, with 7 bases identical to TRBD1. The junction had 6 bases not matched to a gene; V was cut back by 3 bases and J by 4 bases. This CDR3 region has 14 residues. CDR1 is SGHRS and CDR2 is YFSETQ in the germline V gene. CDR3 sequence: CASSSQGIGTEAFF. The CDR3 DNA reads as TGCGCCAGCAGCTCACAGGGGATTGGCACTGAAGCTTTCTTT. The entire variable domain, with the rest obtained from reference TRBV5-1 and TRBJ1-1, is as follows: KAGVTQTPRYLIKTRGQQVTLSCSPISGHRSVSWYQQTPGQGLQFLFEYFSETQRNKGNFPGRFSGRQFSNSRSEMNVSTLELGDSALYLCASSSQGIGTEAFFGQGTRLTVV.

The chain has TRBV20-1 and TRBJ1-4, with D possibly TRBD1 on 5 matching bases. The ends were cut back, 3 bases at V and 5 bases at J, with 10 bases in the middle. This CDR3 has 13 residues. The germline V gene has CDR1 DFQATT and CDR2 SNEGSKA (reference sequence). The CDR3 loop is CSASWGANEKLFF. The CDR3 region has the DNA TGCAGTGCTAGTTGGGGCGCAAATGAAAAACTGTTTTTT.

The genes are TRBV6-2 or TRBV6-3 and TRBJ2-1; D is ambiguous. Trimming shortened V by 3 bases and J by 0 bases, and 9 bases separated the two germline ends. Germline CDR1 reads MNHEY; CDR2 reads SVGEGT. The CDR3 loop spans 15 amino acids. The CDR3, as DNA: TGTGCCAGCAGTTATCGCCAGAACTCCTACAATGAGCAGTTCTTC. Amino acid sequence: CASSYRQNSYNEQFF.

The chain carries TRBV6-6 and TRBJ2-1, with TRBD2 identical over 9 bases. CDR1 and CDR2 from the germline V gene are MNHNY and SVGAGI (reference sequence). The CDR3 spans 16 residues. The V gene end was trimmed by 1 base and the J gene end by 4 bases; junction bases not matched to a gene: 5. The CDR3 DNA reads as TGTGCCAGCAGTTACTTACTCAGCGGGGGGTACAATGAGCAGTTCTTC. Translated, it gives CASSYLLSGGYNEQFF.

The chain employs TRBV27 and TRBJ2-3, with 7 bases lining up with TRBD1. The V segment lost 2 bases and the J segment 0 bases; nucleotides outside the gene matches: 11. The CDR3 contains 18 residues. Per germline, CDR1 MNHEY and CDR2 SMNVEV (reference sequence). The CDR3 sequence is CASSLPNGTVRSTDTQYF. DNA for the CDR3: TGTGCCAGCAGTTTACCCAATGGGACAGTACGAAGCACAGATACGCAGTATTTT.

CDR3 nucleotides: TGTGCCAGCAGTTTGCCGGCTAGCGGGTTAACTTACAATGAGCAGTTCTTC. Protein: CASSLPASGLTYNEQFF. J is TRBJ2-1 and V is TRBV28; 8 bases match TRBD2. V gave up 3 bases and J gave up 4 bases; unmatched junction bases: 11. CDR3 length: 17 residues. Germline CDR1 is MDHEN and CDR2 is SYDVKM.

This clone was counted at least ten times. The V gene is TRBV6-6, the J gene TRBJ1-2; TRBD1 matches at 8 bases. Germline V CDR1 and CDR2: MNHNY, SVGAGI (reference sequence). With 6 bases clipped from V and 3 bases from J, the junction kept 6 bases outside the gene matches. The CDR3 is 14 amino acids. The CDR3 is CASSRDRTDYGYTF. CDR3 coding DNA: TGTGCCAGCAGCCGGGACAGGACGGACTATGGCTACACCTTC.

CDR3 amino acids: CASSLTRQDTDTQYF. CDR3 DNA sequence: TGTGCCAGCAGCTTAACCAGACAGGACACAGATACGCAGTATTTT. The chain is built from TRBV7-8 and TRBJ2-3; possible D gene TRBD1, 6 bases. The V end was cut by 2 bases, the J end by 2 bases, with 11 bases between. Germline CDR1 and CDR2: SGHVS and FQNEAQ. There are 15 residues in the CDR3.

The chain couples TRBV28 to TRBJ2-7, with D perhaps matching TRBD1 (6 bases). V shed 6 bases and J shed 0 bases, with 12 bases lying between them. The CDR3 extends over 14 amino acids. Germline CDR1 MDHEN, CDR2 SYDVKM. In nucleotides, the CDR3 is TGTGCCAGCAGACTACCGACAGGCTCCTACGAGCAGTACTTC. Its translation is CASRLPTGSYEQYF.

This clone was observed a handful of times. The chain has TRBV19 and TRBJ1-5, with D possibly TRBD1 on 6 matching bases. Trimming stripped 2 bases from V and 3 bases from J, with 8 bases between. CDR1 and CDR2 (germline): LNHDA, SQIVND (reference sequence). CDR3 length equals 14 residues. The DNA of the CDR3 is TGTGCCAGTAGTATATACAGGGCCAATCAGCCCCAGCATTTT. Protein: CASSIYRANQPQHF.

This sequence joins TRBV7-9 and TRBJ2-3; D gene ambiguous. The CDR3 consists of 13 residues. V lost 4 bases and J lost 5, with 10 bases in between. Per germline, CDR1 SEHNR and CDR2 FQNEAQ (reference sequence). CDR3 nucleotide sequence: TGTGCCAGCAGCTCCTTATCCGGAGATACGCAGTATTTT. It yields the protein CASSSLSGDTQYF.

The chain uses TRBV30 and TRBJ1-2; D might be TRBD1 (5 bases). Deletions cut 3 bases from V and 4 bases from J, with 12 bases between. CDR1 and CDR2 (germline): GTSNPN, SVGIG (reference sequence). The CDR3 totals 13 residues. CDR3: CAWSLVRGYGYTF. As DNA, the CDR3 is TGTGCCTGGAGCCTGGTAAGGGGCTATGGCTACACCTTC. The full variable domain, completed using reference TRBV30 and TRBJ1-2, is SQTIHQWPATLVQPVGSPLSLECTVEGTSNPNLYWYRQAAGRGLQLLFYSVGIGQISSEVPQNLSASRPQDRQFILSSKKLLLSDSGFYLCAWSLVRGYGYTFGSGTRLTVV.

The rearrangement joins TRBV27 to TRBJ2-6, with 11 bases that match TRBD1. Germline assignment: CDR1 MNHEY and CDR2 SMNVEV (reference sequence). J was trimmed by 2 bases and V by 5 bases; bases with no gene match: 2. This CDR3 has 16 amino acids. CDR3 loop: CASSPGQGAGANVLTF. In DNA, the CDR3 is TGTGCCAGCAGTCCGGGACAGGGGGCTGGGGCCAACGTCCTGACTTTC. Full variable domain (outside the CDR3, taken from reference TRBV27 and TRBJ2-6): EAQVTQNPRYLITVTGKKLTVTCSQNMNHEYMSWYRQDPGLGLRQIYYSMNVEVTDKGDVPEGYKVSRKEKRNFPLILESPSPNQTSLYFCASSPGQGAGANVLTFGAGSRLTVL.

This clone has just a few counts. This CDR3 is CATGQPNYGYTF. CDR3 in DNA: TGTGCCACCGGACAGCCTAACTATGGCTACACCTTC. The chain is built from TRBV28 and TRBJ1-2, with TRBD1 as a possible D gene (6 bases). V lost 10 bases to trimming and J lost 0 bases, with 9 bases between them. CDR3 length: 12 amino acids. CDR1 is MDHEN and CDR2 is SYDVKM in the germline V gene.

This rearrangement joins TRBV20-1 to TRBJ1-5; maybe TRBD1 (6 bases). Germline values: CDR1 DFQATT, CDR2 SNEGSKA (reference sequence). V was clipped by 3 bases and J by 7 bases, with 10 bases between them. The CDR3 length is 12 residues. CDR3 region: CSASKGEQPQHF. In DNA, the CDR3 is TGCAGTGCTAGTAAGGGGGAACAGCCCCAGCATTTT.

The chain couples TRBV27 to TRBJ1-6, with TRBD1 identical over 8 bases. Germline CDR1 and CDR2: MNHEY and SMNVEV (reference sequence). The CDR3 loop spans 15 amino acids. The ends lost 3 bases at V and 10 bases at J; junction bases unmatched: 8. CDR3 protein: CASSLGQALGSPLHF. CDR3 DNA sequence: TGTGCCAGCAGTTTGGGACAGGCCTTAGGGTCACCCCTCCACTTT.

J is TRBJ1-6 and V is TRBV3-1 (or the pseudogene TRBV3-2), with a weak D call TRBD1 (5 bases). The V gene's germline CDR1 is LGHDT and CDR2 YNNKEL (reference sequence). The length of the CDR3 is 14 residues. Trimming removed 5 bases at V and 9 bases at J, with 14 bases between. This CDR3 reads CASSVGQGPSPLHF. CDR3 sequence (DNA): TGTGCCAGCAGCGTAGGCCAGGGTCCTTCACCCCTCCACTTT.

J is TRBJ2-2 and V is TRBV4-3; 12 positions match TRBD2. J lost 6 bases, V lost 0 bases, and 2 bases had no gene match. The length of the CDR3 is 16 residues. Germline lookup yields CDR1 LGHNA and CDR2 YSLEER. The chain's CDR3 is CASSQEPSGGAGELFF. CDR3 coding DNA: TGCGCCAGCAGCCAAGAACCTAGCGGGGGGGCCGGGGAGCTGTTTTTT.

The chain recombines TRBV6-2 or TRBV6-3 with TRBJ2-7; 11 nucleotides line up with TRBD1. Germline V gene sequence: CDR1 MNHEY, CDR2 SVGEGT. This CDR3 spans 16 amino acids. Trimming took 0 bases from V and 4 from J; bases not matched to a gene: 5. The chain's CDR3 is CASSYSPGQGVYEQYF. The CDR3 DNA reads TGTGCCAGCAGTTACTCCCCGGGACAGGGGGTATACGAGCAGTACTTC.

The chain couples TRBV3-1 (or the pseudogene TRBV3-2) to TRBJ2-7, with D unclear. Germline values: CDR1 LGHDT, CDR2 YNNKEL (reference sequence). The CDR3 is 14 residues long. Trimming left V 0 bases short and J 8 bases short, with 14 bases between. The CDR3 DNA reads TGTGCCAGCAGCCAAGACAAAAGAGGCCTAAAGCAGTACTTC. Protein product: CASSQDKRGLKQYF.

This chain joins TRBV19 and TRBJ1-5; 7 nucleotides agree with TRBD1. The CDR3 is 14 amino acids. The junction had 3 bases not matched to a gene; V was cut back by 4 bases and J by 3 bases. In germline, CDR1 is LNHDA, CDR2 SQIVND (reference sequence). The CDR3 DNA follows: TGTGCCAGTAGTAACAGGGGATTCAATCAGCCCCAGCATTTT. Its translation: CASSNRGFNQPQHF.

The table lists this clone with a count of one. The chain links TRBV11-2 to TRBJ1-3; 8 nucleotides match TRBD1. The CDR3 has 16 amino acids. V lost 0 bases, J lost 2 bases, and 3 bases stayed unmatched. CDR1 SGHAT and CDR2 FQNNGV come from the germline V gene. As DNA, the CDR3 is TGTGCCAGCAGCTTAGAAGCGACAGGGGCTGGAAACACCATATATTTT. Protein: CASSLEATGAGNTIYF.

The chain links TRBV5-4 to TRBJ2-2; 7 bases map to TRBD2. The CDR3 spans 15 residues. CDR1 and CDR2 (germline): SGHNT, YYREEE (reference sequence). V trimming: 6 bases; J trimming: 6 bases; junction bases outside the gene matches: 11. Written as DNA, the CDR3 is TGTGCCAGCACCTTAGGACGCGGGGGACCCGGGGAGCTGTTTTTT. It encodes CASTLGRGGPGELFF.

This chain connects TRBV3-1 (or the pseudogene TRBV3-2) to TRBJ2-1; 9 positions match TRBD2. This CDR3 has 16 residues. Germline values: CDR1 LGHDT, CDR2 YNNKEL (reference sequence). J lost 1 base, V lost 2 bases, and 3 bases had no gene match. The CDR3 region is CASSQSRGGSYNEQFF. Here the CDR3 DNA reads TGTGCCAGCAGCCAATCGCGGGGGGGGTCCTACAATGAGCAGTTCTTC.

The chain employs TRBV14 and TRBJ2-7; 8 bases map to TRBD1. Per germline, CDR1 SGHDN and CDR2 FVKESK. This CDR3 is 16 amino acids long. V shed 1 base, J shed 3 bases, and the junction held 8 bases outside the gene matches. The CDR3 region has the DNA TGTGCCAGCAGCCAAGGGCGACAGGGGTTTTACTACGAGCAGTACTTC. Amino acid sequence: CASSQGRQGFYYEQYF.

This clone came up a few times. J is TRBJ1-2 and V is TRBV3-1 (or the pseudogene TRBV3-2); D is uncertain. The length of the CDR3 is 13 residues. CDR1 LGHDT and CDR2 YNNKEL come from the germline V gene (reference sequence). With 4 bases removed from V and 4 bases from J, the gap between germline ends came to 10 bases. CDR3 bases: TGTGCCAGCAGCCTCTCCGGGAGCTATGGCTACACCTTC. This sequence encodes CASSLSGSYGYTF.

CDR3 coding DNA: TGTGCCAGCAGCCAAGATCGCCACAGGGGAGTTGAGACCCAGTACTTC. Protein sequence: CASSQDRHRGVETQYF. The J gene is TRBJ2-5, the V gene TRBV4-2, with TRBD1 identical over 7 bases. The germline CDR1 and CDR2 sequences are LGHNA and YNFKEQ. This CDR3 region has 16 residues. J was trimmed by 5 bases and V by 0 bases; bases with no gene match: 9.

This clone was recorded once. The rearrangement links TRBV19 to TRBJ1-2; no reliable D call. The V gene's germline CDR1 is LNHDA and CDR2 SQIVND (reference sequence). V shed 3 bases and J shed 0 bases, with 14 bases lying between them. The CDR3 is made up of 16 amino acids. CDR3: CASSMYVQSPNYGYTF. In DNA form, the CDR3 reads TGTGCCAGTAGTATGTACGTACAGAGTCCTAACTATGGCTACACCTTC.

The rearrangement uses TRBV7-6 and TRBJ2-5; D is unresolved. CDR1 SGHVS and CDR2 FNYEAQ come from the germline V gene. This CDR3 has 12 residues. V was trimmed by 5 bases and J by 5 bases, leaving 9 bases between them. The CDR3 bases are TGTGCCAGCAGCCCCGTCCGGGAGACCCAGTACTTC. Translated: CASSPVRETQYF. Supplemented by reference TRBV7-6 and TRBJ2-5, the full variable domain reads GAGVSQSPRYKVTKRGQDVALRCDPISGHVSLYWYRQALGQGPEFLTYFNYEAQQDKSGLPNDRFSAERPEGSISTLTIQRTEQRDSAMYRCASSPVRETQYFGPGTRLLVL.

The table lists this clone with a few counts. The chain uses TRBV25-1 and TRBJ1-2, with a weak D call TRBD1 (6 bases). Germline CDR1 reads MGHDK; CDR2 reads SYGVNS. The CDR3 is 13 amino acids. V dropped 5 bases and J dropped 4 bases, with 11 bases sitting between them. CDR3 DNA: TGTGCCAGCAGTAGACAGGAACGCTATGGCTACACCTTC. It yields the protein CASSRQERYGYTF.

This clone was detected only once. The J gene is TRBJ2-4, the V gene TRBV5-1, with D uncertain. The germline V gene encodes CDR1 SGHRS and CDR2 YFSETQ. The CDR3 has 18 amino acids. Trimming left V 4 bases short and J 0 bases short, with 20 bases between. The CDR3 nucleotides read TGCGCCAGCAGCCCAGGAAGAGACCCTCTCCTAGCCAAAAACATTCAGTACTTC. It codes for CASSPGRDPLLAKNIQYF.